The 2 T cell receptor beta chains below were found in one sample sequenced in a study of T cells in Graves' hyperthyroidism and ophthalmopathy. The source material, RNA transcripts, was used to amplify TCR beta CDR3 regions. In the first-round RT-PCR of the TCR CDR3, the HTBI primer set was used. Using its own MiXCR run on the multiplex PCR reads, TCRdb lists one record per CDR3 protein. The sample carries 500,000 to 600,000 distinct CDR3 sequences, about 20% recorded once. The sample was blood. The receptors shown here come from a man in his forties with Graves' ophthalmopathy.

This clonotype has ten or more counts. This chain connects TRBV20-1 to TRBJ2-1, with D possibly TRBD2 on 6 matching bases. Germline V gives CDR1 DFQATT, CDR2 SNEGSKA (reference sequence). With 4 bases removed from V and 2 bases from J, the gap between germline ends came to 12 bases. This CDR3 is 14 amino acids long. The CDR3 spells CSAKGRWAYNEQFF. The CDR3 nucleotides read TGCAGTGCTAAGGGGAGGTGGGCCTACAATGAGCAGTTCTTC.

This clonotype was counted a few times. This chain links TRBV6-1 with TRBJ2-2; tentatively, D is TRBD2 (5 bases). This CDR3 has 14 amino acids. Germline V gene data show CDR1 as MNHNS and CDR2 as SASEGT. The V end was cut by 8 bases, the J end by 5 bases, with 15 bases between. CDR3 sequence: CASRVDWGTGELFF. The CDR3 bases are TGTGCCAGCCGTGTGGACTGGGGAACCGGGGAGCTGTTTTTT.